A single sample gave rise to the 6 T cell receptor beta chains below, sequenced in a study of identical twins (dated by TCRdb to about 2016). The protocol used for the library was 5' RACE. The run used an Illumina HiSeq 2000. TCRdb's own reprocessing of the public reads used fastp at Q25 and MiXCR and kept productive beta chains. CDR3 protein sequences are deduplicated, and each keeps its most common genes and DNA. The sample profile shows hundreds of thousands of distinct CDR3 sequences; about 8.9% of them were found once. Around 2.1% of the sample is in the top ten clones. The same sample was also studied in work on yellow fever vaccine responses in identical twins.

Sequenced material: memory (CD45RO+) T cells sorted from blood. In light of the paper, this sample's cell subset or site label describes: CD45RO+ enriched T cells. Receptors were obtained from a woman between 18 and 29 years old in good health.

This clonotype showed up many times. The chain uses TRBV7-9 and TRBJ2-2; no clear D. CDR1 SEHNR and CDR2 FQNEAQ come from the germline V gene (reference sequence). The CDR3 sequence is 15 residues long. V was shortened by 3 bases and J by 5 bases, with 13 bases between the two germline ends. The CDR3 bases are TGTGCCAGCAGCTTCGGGTCTGGGCGGACCGGGGAGCTGTTTTTT. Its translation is CASSFGSGRTGELFF.

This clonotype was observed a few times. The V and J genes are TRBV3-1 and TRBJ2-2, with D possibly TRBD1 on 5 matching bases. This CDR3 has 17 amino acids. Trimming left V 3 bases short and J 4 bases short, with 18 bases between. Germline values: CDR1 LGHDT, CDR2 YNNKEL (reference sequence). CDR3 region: CASSHYIKGHSTGELFF. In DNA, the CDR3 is TGTGCCAGCAGCCATTATATTAAGGGGCATAGCACCGGGGAGCTGTTTTTT. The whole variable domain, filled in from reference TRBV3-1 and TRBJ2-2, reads DTAVSQTPKYLVTQMGNDKSIKCEQNLGHDTMYWYKQDSKKFLKIMFSYNNKELIINETVPNRFSPKSPDKAHLNLHINSLELGDSAVYFCASSHYIKGHSTGELFFGEGSRLTVL.

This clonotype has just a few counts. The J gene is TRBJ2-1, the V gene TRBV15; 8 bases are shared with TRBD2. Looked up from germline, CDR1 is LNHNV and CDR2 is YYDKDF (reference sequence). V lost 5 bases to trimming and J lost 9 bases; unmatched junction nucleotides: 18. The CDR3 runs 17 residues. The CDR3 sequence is CATSRERAGTSHREQFF. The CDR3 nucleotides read TGTGCCACCAGCCGCGAAAGGGCCGGGACTAGTCATCGTGAGCAGTTCTTC. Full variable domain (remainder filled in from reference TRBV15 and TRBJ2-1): DAMVIQNPRYQVTQFGKPVTLSCSQTLNHNVMYWYQQKSSQAPKLLFHYYDKDFNNEADTPDNFQSRRPNTSFCFLDIRSPGLGDTAMYLCATSRERAGTSHREQFFGPGTRLTVL.

In DNA, the CDR3 is TGCGCCAGCAGTGAGACCCGGGCCTACGAGCAGTACTTC. Its protein is CASSETRAYEQYF. V is TRBV10-2 and J is TRBJ2-7; no clear D gene. The CDR3 is 13 residues long. The germline gives CDR1 WSHSY, CDR2 SAAADI. The V end was cut by 2 bases, the J end by 2 bases, with 7 bases between.

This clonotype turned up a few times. CDR3 in amino acids: CASSLSSWEPNTGELFF. The CDR3 coding sequence is TGTGCCAGCAGCTTATCTTCGTGGGAGCCGAACACCGGGGAGCTGTTTTTT. The chain links TRBV7-3 to TRBJ2-2, with a weak D call TRBD2 (5 bases). The length of the CDR3 is 17 residues. V lost 2 bases, J lost 0 bases, and 13 bases lay in between. Germline V gene data show CDR1 as SGHTA and CDR2 as FQGTGA. The full variable domain, rest sourced from reference TRBV7-3 and TRBJ2-2, is GAGVSQTPSNKVTEKGKYVELRCDPISGHTALYWYRQSLGQGPEFLIYFQGTGAADDSGLPNDRFFAVRPEGSVSTLKIQRTERGDSAVYLCASSLSSWEPNTGELFFGEGSRLTVL.

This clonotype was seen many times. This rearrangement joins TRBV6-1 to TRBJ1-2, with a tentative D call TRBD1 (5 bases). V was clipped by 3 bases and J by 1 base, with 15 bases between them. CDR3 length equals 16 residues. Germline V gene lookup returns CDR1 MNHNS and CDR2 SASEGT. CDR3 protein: CASSDYDSPLNYGYTF. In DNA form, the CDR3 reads TGTGCCAGCAGTGATTATGACAGTCCTCTTAACTATGGCTACACCTTC.